This T cell receptor beta chain was captured by sequencing in a study of shared clonotypes between healthy human individuals. Overall study context: Three CD4 naive, three CD4 memory, two CD8 naive and one CD8 memory plate were used per donor.

Study conclusions and caveats: Despite large depth, sorted-subset datasets appeared incompletely sequenced.

Worth noting for this clone: Antigen unknown.

CD45RO-negative cells were positively selected for CCR7, leaving out terminally differentiated effector memory CD45RA+ cells. In the original analysis: As immunoSEQ supplied junction-only sequences (without quality scores), filtering differed. The assay was immunoSEQ multiplex PCR, and TCRdb's table has in-frame clones only and misses some. V and J calls and clone size are as listed in that table; D and trimming were resolved from the DNA. The data show fewer than 1 million clones, roughly 96% seen once. Germline assignment: CDR1 SGHNT and CDR2 YYREEE (reference sequence). V shed 4 bases and J shed 8 bases, with 9 bases lying between them. This CDR3 is 12 amino acids long.

The gene calls are TRBV5-4 and TRBJ2-2, with D possibly TRBD2 on 5 matching bases. The sequence came from a man aged 30-40 years in good health. The sequencing sample was made of naive CD8+ T cells sorted from blood. For the CDR3, the DNA is TGTGCCAGCAGCCCCGGACTGGGGGAGCTGTTTTTT. This codes for CASSPGLGELFF. The entire variable domain, with the rest obtained from reference TRBV5-4 and TRBJ2-2, is as follows: ETGVTQSPTHLIKTRGQQVTLRCSSQSGHNTVSWYQQALGQGPQFIFQYYREEENGRGNFPPRFSGLQFPNYSSELNVNALELDDSALYLCASSPGLGELFFGEGSRLTVL.